Below are 23 T cell receptor beta chains sequenced from a single sample in a study of PD-L1 blockade in urothelial cancer. Regarding time point: pretreatment peripheral blood. The protocol was immunoSEQ multiplex PCR, while the TCRdb copy is restricted to in-frame clones and leaves out a portion. This table holds about 81,000 clones, 85% found once. Sequencing was performed on PBMCs, taken around atezolizumab (anti-PD-L1) treatment. These receptors came from a man aged 35 to 55 with urothelial cancer.

V and J are TRBV30 and TRBJ1-2; 9 nucleotides agree with TRBD1. V lost 1 base to trimming and J lost 7 bases; unmatched junction nucleotides: 22. Per germline, CDR1 GTSNPN and CDR2 SVGIG (reference sequence). This CDR3 region has 19 residues. Here the CDR3 DNA reads TGTGCCTGGAGTGGGGCCCCCCGCCCGGGACAGGGATCGGTGCGTGGCTACACCTTC. Protein product: CAWSGAPRPGQGSVRGYTF. The full variable domain, completed using reference TRBV30 and TRBJ1-2, is SQTIHQWPATLVQPVGSPLSLECTVEGTSNPNLYWYRQAAGRGLQLLFYSVGIGQISSEVPQNLSASRPQDRQFILSSKKLLLSDSGFYLCAWSGAPRPGQGSVRGYTFGSGTRLTVV.

This chain connects TRBV25-1 to TRBJ1-1, with D perhaps matching TRBD1 (5 bases). The V gene's germline CDR1 is MGHDK and CDR2 SYGVNS. The CDR3 contains 12 residues. Trimming took off 3 bases at V and 4 bases at J, with 6 bases between the two ends. CDR3 protein: CASSDRGTEAFF. DNA for the CDR3: TGTGCCAGCAGTGATAGGGGCACTGAAGCTTTCTTT.

This clone appeared once. The chain joins TRBV11-2 to TRBJ2-7; D is unresolved. V lost 5 bases, J lost 6 bases, and 14 bases lay in between. The V gene's germline CDR1 is SGHAT and CDR2 FQNNGV. The CDR3 has 13 amino acids. The CDR3, as DNA: TGTGCCAGCAGCCGCCCGGCCGCAGGCGAGCAGTACTTC. Translation: CASSRPAAGEQYF.

The V gene is TRBV5-4, the J gene TRBJ2-3, with TRBD2 matching over 15 bases. The J segment lost 6 bases and the V segment lost 4 bases, leaving 6 bases of the junction unmatched. This CDR3 has 16 amino acids. Germline CDR1 is SGHNT and CDR2 is YYREEE (reference sequence). The CDR3 is CASSIAGTSGGDTQYF. DNA for the CDR3: TGTGCCAGCAGCATCGCCGGGACTAGCGGGGGGGATACGCAGTATTTT. Using reference TRBV5-4 and TRBJ2-3 for the parts outside the CDR3, the full variable domain is ETGVTQSPTHLIKTRGQQVTLRCSSQSGHNTVSWYQQALGQGPQFIFQYYREEENGRGNFPPRFSGLQFPNYSSELNVNALELDDSALYLCASSIAGTSGGDTQYFGPGTRLTVL.

DNA of the CDR3: TGTGCCAGCAGTGGGTCCGGGACTAGCGCAAACACCGGGGAGCTGTTTTTT. Translating gives CASSGSGTSANTGELFF. The rearrangement joins TRBV6-1 to TRBJ2-2; 10 bases line up with TRBD2. The CDR3 is 17 residues long. CDR1 and CDR2 from the germline V gene are MNHNS and SASEGT. V lost 4 bases and J lost 2; bases outside the gene matches: 7.

The rearrangement links TRBV2 to TRBJ1-4, with 9 nucleotides matching TRBD1. Per the germline V gene, CDR1 is SNHLY and CDR2 is FYNNEI. The CDR3 contains 15 residues. The J segment lost 8 bases and the V segment lost 3 bases, leaving 7 bases of the junction unmatched. The CDR3 nucleotides read TGTGCCAGCAGTGAGCGGGACAGGGCGGGCGAAAAACTGTTTTTT. Amino acids: CASSERDRAGEKLFF.

This chain connects TRBV29-1 to TRBJ2-3; D gene unclear. Germline V gives CDR1 SQVTM, CDR2 ANQGSEA. The CDR3 sequence is 14 residues long. The V and J ends lost 3 bases and 3 bases respectively, with 13 bases between them. Here the CDR3 reads CSVERSPITDTQYF. The DNA for the CDR3 is TGCAGCGTTGAGCGGAGCCCGATAACAGATACGCAGTATTTT.

This clone came up a few times. This sequence joins TRBV30 and TRBJ2-1, with 7 bases aligning to TRBD1. The trim removed 3 bases at V and 8 bases at J, leaving 7 bases unmatched. The CDR3 extends over 13 amino acids. Germline CDR1 is GTSNPN and CDR2 is SVGIG (reference sequence). CDR3 coding DNA: TGTGCCTGGAGCGAAGACAGGGTCTATGAGCAGTTCTTC. This codes for CAWSEDRVYEQFF.

This clone was recorded once. The rearrangement joins TRBV6-1 to TRBJ1-2; 8 bases match TRBD1. Germline trimming cut 6 bases from V and 4 bases from J; bases unmatched to any gene: 10. Germline values: CDR1 MNHNS, CDR2 SASEGT. There are 15 residues in the CDR3. The CDR3 sequence is CASSAGTGLGYGYTF. CDR3 DNA sequence: TGTGCCAGCAGCGCTGGGACAGGCCTCGGCTATGGCTACACCTTC.

The chain is built from TRBV28 and TRBJ2-1, with TRBD2 as a possible D gene (5 bases). This CDR3 comprises 12 residues. Germline V CDR1 and CDR2: MDHEN, SYDVKM. V shed 3 bases and J shed 8 bases, with 8 bases lying between them. In nucleotides, the CDR3 is TGTGCCAGCAGTTTGACGGACTATGAGCAGTTCTTC. Translation: CASSLTDYEQFF.

This clone was seen only a few times. The rearrangement links TRBV19 to TRBJ1-1; D unresolved. The CDR3 runs 13 residues. The V gene lost 7 bases and the J gene lost 2 bases, with 11 bases spanning the gap. CDR1 is LNHDA, CDR2 SQIVND, per germline (reference sequence). The CDR3 sequence is CASKRAANTEAFF. CDR3 sequence (DNA): TGTGCCAGTAAGAGGGCAGCCAACACTGAAGCTTTCTTT.

V gene TRBV18 combines with J gene TRBJ2-6; a possible D gene is TRBD2 (5 bases). Germline V gene data show CDR1 as KGHSH and CDR2 as LQKENI. This CDR3 region has 16 residues. V dropped 6 bases and J dropped 0 bases, with 12 bases sitting between them. DNA for the CDR3: TGTGCCAGCTCCCCGGGGTTCGCCTCTGGGGCCAACGTCCTGACTTTC. Protein product: CASSPGFASGANVLTF.

The DNA for the CDR3 is TGTGCCAGTACCCCGCAACCAGGGGCTCAGCCCCAGCATTTT. The encoded protein is CASTPQPGAQPQHF. The chain uses TRBV19 and TRBJ1-5, with D possibly being TRBD1 (6 bases). The CDR3 loop spans 14 amino acids. V lost 7 bases to trimming and J lost 6 bases, with 16 bases between them. The germline CDR1 and CDR2 sequences are LNHDA and SQIVND (reference sequence).

On this clone: Within the sample, other DNA sequences also encode this same CDR3. V usage is TRBV5-1 and J usage is TRBJ2-3; 8 nucleotides align to TRBD2. Germline lookup yields CDR1 SGHRS and CDR2 YFSETQ. Trimming cost V 0 bases and J 6 bases; bases outside gene matches: 6. This CDR3 spans 15 amino acids. CDR3 nucleotides: TGCGCCAGCAGCTTGGTGGCGGGAGGAGCTGATACGCAGTATTTT. Amino acids: CASSLVAGGADTQYF.

The chain carries TRBV27 and TRBJ2-7; TRBD1 matches 9 bases. CDR3 length: 14 residues. Germline CDR1 MNHEY, CDR2 SMNVEV (reference sequence). The V gene end was trimmed by 2 bases and the J gene end by 3 bases; junction bases not matched to a gene: 2. This chain's CDR3 is CASSLGQGIYEQYF. CDR3 nucleotides: TGTGCCAGCAGTTTAGGACAGGGGATCTACGAGCAGTACTTC.

The J gene is TRBJ2-2, the V gene TRBV6-1; a possible D gene is TRBD1 (8 bases). Germline-derived CDR1 and CDR2 are MNHNS and SASEGT. The CDR3 covers 13 residues. Trimming left V 5 bases short and J 7 bases short, with 11 bases between. The DNA of the CDR3 is TGTGCCAGCAGTACAGGGGGGGTCGGGGAGCTGTTTTTT. Its translation: CASSTGGVGELFF.

CDR3 in amino acids: CALGRGANVLTF. Here the CDR3 DNA reads TGTGCCCTAGGCCGGGGGGCCAACGTCCTGACTTTC. This chain links TRBV6-1 with TRBJ2-6; no clear D gene. The CDR3 contains 12 residues. Between the trimmed V and J ends, which lost 11 bases and 4 bases, there was a span of 9 bases. Looked up from germline, CDR1 is MNHNS and CDR2 is SASEGT.

The chain combines TRBV28 with TRBJ1-1; D ambiguous. The CDR3 extends over 14 amino acids. The V gene's germline CDR1 is MDHEN and CDR2 SYDVKM. V was trimmed by 9 bases and J by 0 bases, leaving 14 bases between them. As DNA, the CDR3 is TGTGCCAGTGGGGAGGGCCTTATGAACACTGAAGCTTTCTTT. Encoded protein: CASGEGLMNTEAFF.

The V and J genes are TRBV4-1 and TRBJ1-4; no clear D gene. CDR3 length equals 12 residues. Germline V gene data show CDR1 as MGHRA and CDR2 as YSYEKL. The germline V and J ends were trimmed by 3 bases and 8 bases, with 7 bases remaining between them. The chain's CDR3 is CASSQSEEKLFF. CDR3 coding DNA: TGCGCCAGCAGCCAGTCCGAGGAAAAACTGTTTTTT.

This clone was counted only a few times. This chain uses TRBV5-1 with TRBJ2-7; 10 nucleotides align to TRBD2. Germline CDR1 and CDR2: SGHRS and YFSETQ. CDR3 size: 17 residues. V dropped 0 bases and J dropped 3; count of bases not matched to a gene: 9. CDR3 nucleotides: TGCGCCAGCAGCTTGGAGCTAGCGGGAGCCGGGATCTACGAGCAGTACTTC. Protein sequence: CASSLELAGAGIYEQYF. Drawing the rest from reference TRBV5-1 and TRBJ2-7, the complete variable domain is KAGVTQTPRYLIKTRGQQVTLSCSPISGHRSVSWYQQTPGQGLQFLFEYFSETQRNKGNFPGRFSGRQFSNSRSEMNVSTLELGDSALYLCASSLELAGAGIYEQYFGPGTRLTVT.

The rearrangement joins TRBV28 to TRBJ2-5; D might be TRBD1 (5 bases). With 7 bases removed from V and 2 bases from J, the gap between germline ends came to 17 bases. Germline CDR1 is MDHEN and CDR2 is SYDVKM. The CDR3 extends over 15 amino acids. The CDR3 spells CASNSLQGDQETQYF. The DNA for the CDR3 is TGTGCCAGCAATTCCCTCCAGGGTGATCAAGAGACCCAGTACTTC.

With respect to this clone: This sample includes further DNA sequences coding for the same CDR3. This chain links TRBV25-1 with TRBJ1-3, with a weak D call TRBD1 (5 bases). Germline lookup yields CDR1 MGHDK and CDR2 SYGVNS. The CDR3 contains 14 residues. V was pared by 4 bases and J by 4 bases, with 11 bases between. This CDR3 is CASSGQGVGNTIYF. CDR3 nucleotide sequence: TGTGCCAGCAGTGGGCAGGGTGTGGGAAACACCATATATTTT. Full variable domain (remainder filled in from reference TRBV25-1 and TRBJ1-3): EADIYQTPRYLVIGTGKKITLECSQTMGHDKMYWYQQDPGMELHLIHYSYGVNSTEKGDLSSESTVSRIRTEHFPLTLESARPSHTSQYLCASSGQGVGNTIYFGEGSWLTVV.

V usage is TRBV5-4 and J usage is TRBJ1-4, with D unclear. V lost 4 bases, J lost 0 bases, and 10 bases lay in between. Germline V CDR1 and CDR2: SGHNT, YYREEE (reference sequence). The CDR3 contains 15 residues. In DNA form, the CDR3 reads TGTGCCAGCAGCAGACGGGATTCAACTAATGAAAAACTGTTTTTT. This codes for CASSRRDSTNEKLFF.